Listed here are 25 T cell receptor beta chains from one sample, sequenced in a study of blood T cell repertoires in COVID-19. TCRdb's table, derived via immunoSEQ multiplex PCR, lists solely in-frame clones and lacks some. The sample consists of fewer than 250,000 clones, 85% to 90% of them appearing once. Sequencing was done on a sample of peripheral blood. The receptors come from a man in his sixties with acute or convalescent COVID-19.

The chain combines TRBV3-1 (or the pseudogene TRBV3-2) with TRBJ2-3; unclear D gene. V shed 0 bases and J shed 4 bases, with 8 bases lying between them. CDR1 is LGHDT, CDR2 YNNKEL, per germline (reference sequence). This CDR3 is built from 14 residues. Here the CDR3 reads CASSQDSRSDTQYF. Here the CDR3 DNA reads TGTGCCAGCAGCCAAGACTCTAGATCAGATACGCAGTATTTT.

The chain carries TRBV3-1 (or the pseudogene TRBV3-2) and TRBJ2-2; TRBD2 aligns across 10 bases. The CDR3 has 16 amino acids. The V and J ends lost 1 base and 1 base, in that order; junction bases with no gene match: 0. Germline CDR1 reads LGHDT; CDR2 reads YNNKEL (reference sequence). The CDR3 DNA sequence: TGTGCCAGCAGCCAAGTAGCGGGGGGGAACACCGGGGAGCTGTTTTTT. Protein product: CASSQVAGGNTGELFF.

The chain joins TRBV24-1 to TRBJ1-5; 7 nucleotides line up with TRBD1. In germline, CDR1 is KGHDR, CDR2 SFDVKD. The CDR3 is 14 residues long. Trimming at V came to 2 bases and at J to 7 bases, leaving 4 bases not matched to a gene. CDR3 region: CATSDSQGPQPQHF. CDR3 sequence (DNA): TGTGCCACCAGTGATTCACAGGGGCCCCAGCCCCAGCATTTT.

This chain links TRBV7-9 with TRBJ2-7, with 8 positions matching TRBD1. Germline V gene lookup returns CDR1 SEHNR and CDR2 FQNEAQ (reference sequence). The V segment lost 1 base and the J segment 5 bases; nucleotides outside the gene matches: 4. This CDR3 is 14 amino acids long. This chain's CDR3 is CASSLGDRRHEQYF. Written as DNA, the CDR3 is TGTGCCAGCAGCTTAGGGGACAGGCGCCACGAGCAGTACTTC. The full variable domain, with the rest looked up from reference TRBV7-9 and TRBJ2-7, is DTGVSQNPRHKITKRGQNVTFRCDPISEHNRLYWYRQTLGQGPEFLTYFQNEAQLEKSRLLSDRFSAERPKGSFSTLEIQRTEQGDSAMYLCASSLGDRRHEQYFGPGTRLTVT.

The chain carries TRBV10-3 and TRBJ1-2; tentative D call: TRBD1 (5 bases). Germline lookup yields CDR1 ENHRY and CDR2 SYGVKD. V was cut by 2 bases and J by 8 bases, with 12 bases left in between. This CDR3 spans 13 amino acids. CDR3 bases: TGTGCCATCAGTGAGGGGGCAGGGCAGGGCTACACCTTC. Residues: CAISEGAGQGYTF.

This chain links TRBV10-3 with TRBJ2-7, with 7 bases that match TRBD1. Trimming cost V 4 bases and J 7 bases; bases outside gene matches: 13. The CDR3 sequence is 15 residues long. The germline CDR1 and CDR2 sequences are ENHRY and SYGVKD. CDR3 DNA: TGTGCCATCAGTGGGTCGGGACAGAGTCCATTGGAGCAGTACTTC. Its protein is CAISGSGQSPLEQYF.

The CDR3 DNA is TGTGCCTGGAGTGGGGGCCCTGGAAACACCATATATTTT. Protein sequence: CAWSGGPGNTIYF. The gene calls are TRBV30 and TRBJ1-3; weak D call: TRBD1 (5 bases). V was pared by 1 base and J by 2 bases, with 6 bases between. The CDR3 totals 13 residues. Looked up from germline, CDR1 is GTSNPN and CDR2 is SVGIG (reference sequence).

This clone was observed a few times. The genes are TRBV2 and TRBJ1-1; weak D call: TRBD1 (6 bases). CDR3 length: 16 amino acids. Trimming took 6 bases from V and 0 from J, leaving 17 bases between them. Per germline, CDR1 SNHLY and CDR2 FYNNEI. The CDR3, as DNA: TGTGCCAGCAGCCCCACTGGACAGTTGGTGAACACTGAAGCTTTCTTT. This gives the protein CASSPTGQLVNTEAFF. Using reference TRBV2 and TRBJ1-1 for the parts outside the CDR3, the full variable domain is EPEVTQTPSHQVTQMGQEVILRCVPISNHLYFYWYRQILGQKVEFLVSFYNNEISEKSEIFDDQFSVERPDGSNFTLKIRSTKLEDSAMYFCASSPTGQLVNTEAFFGQGTRLTVV.

The gene calls are TRBV29-1 and TRBJ2-1, with D unclear. The CDR3 extends over 13 amino acids. CDR1 and CDR2 (germline): SQVTM, ANQGSEA. The V end was cut by 7 bases, the J end by 2 bases, with 12 bases between. CDR3 region: CSATMAAYNEQFF. CDR3 nucleotides: TGCAGCGCCACAATGGCGGCCTACAATGAGCAGTTCTTC.

This chain uses TRBV6-2 or TRBV6-3 with TRBJ1-2; 10 nucleotides line up with TRBD1. Germline assignment: CDR1 MNHEY and CDR2 SVGEGT. CDR3 length equals 16 residues. Trimming at V came to 5 bases and at J to 2 bases, leaving 8 bases not matched to a gene. CDR3 bases: TGTGCCAGCAGTACCCGGACAGGGGGAAGGAACTATGGCTACACCTTC. Translating it yields CASSTRTGGRNYGYTF.

This rearrangement joins TRBV19 to TRBJ1-2, with 7 bases matching TRBD1. From germline, CDR1 is LNHDA and CDR2 SQIVND (reference sequence). The CDR3 sequence is 15 residues long. V was clipped by 2 bases and J by 6 bases; unmatched bases: 9. CDR3 sequence: CASSIPGTAKDGYTF. CDR3 bases: TGTGCCAGTAGTATACCCGGGACAGCTAAAGATGGCTACACCTTC.

Note on this clone: One end of the junction is discordant with germline, which a read error may explain. The CDR3 nucleotides are TGTGCCAGCAGCTTGTGGGCAGGGAATCGTCCGACGTTC. Amino acids: CASSLWAGNRPTF. The V and J genes are TRBV5-6 and TRBJ1-2, with a weak D call TRBD1 (5 bases). CDR1 is SGHDT and CDR2 is YYEEEE in the germline V gene. This CDR3 contains 13 residues.

This chain connects TRBV18 to TRBJ1-1; 7 bases match TRBD1. The CDR3 spans 14 residues. Germline V gene lookup returns CDR1 KGHSH and CDR2 LQKENI. Trimming at V came to 3 bases and at J to 0 bases, leaving 1 base not matched to a gene. The CDR3 region has the DNA TGTGCCAGCTCACCGGGACAGATGAACACTGAAGCTTTCTTT. This sequence encodes CASSPGQMNTEAFF.

The chain joins TRBV27 to TRBJ2-1, with unresolved D. Germline V CDR1 and CDR2: MNHEY, SMNVEV (reference sequence). V lost 3 bases and J 7 bases, leaving 13 bases between the germline ends. The CDR3 loop spans 14 amino acids. CDR3 bases: TGTGCCAGCAGTTTTTCTAGGCTAAGGAATGAGCAGTTCTTC. This gives the protein CASSFSRLRNEQFF.

This chain connects TRBV12-5 to TRBJ2-3; tentatively, D is TRBD2 (6 bases). CDR1 LGHNT and CDR2 FRNRAP come from the germline V gene. The CDR3 runs 15 residues. V was pared by 3 bases and J by 0 bases, with 10 bases between. As DNA, the CDR3 is TGTGCTAGTGGTTTAGGCGGGGCTAGCACAGATACGCAGTATTTT. It yields the protein CASGLGGASTDTQYF.

The chain has TRBV7-8 and TRBJ2-1; 11 bases match TRBD2. Trimming removed 3 bases from V and 6 bases from J; junction bases left unmatched: 10. CDR3 length equals 17 residues. Germline lookup yields CDR1 SGHVS and CDR2 FQNEAQ. The CDR3 DNA is TGTGCCAGCAGCTTGCCAACCACTAGCGGGGGCGTCAATGAGCAGTTCTTC. Amino acid sequence: CASSLPTTSGGVNEQFF.

The chain couples TRBV11-2 to TRBJ2-7, with D possibly matching TRBD1 (6 bases). CDR1 is SGHAT and CDR2 is FQNNGV in the germline V gene. The ends were cut back, 0 bases at V and 5 bases at J, with 11 bases in the middle. This CDR3 has 14 residues. The CDR3 protein is CASSLDQGWHEQYF. The CDR3 DNA reads TGTGCCAGCAGCTTAGACCAGGGGTGGCACGAGCAGTACTTC.

This chain connects TRBV3-1 (or the pseudogene TRBV3-2) to TRBJ2-5; 8 bases align to TRBD2. Germline loops: CDR1 LGHDT, CDR2 YNNKEL (reference sequence). V was pared by 4 bases and J by 1 base, with 5 bases of the junction left unmatched. The CDR3 is made up of 15 amino acids. The CDR3 region is CASSRRLASQETQYF. In nucleotides, the CDR3 is TGTGCCAGCAGCCGCCGACTAGCGTCCCAAGAGACCCAGTACTTC.

The CDR3 region has the DNA TGCGCCAGCCAGGGACTAGTAGATGCAGATACGCAGTATTTT. This gives the protein CASQGLVDADTQYF. This chain links TRBV5-1 with TRBJ2-3; 8 nucleotides agree with TRBD2. The CDR3 is 14 amino acids. V lost 7 bases, J lost 4 bases, and 8 bases stayed unmatched. The germline CDR1 and CDR2 sequences are SGHRS and YFSETQ.

The chain links TRBV4-2 to TRBJ2-1; the D is unclear. CDR1 and CDR2 from the germline V gene are LGHNA and YNFKEQ. Trimming left V 6 bases short and J 3 bases short, with 12 bases between. This CDR3 spans 14 amino acids. CDR3 region: CASRAGTNYNEQFF. For the CDR3, the DNA is TGTGCCAGCAGGGCCGGTACTAACTACAATGAGCAGTTCTTC.

The rearrangement joins TRBV3-1 (or the pseudogene TRBV3-2) to TRBJ2-1; D unclear. Germline CDR1 and CDR2: LGHDT and YNNKEL (reference sequence). This CDR3 spans 13 amino acids. Trimming took 9 bases from V and 4 from J, leaving 13 bases between them. In DNA, the CDR3 is TGTGCCAGTACCCCCCTCGGGTACAATGAGCAGTTCTTC. Translated, it gives CASTPLGYNEQFF.

This chain links TRBV10-3 with TRBJ2-5, with 12 nucleotides matching TRBD2. Germline CDR1 is ENHRY and CDR2 is SYGVKD. Trimming took 6 bases from V and 4 from J; bases not matched to a gene: 6. The CDR3 has 15 residues. This chain's CDR3 is CAISNLAGGPETQYF. In DNA form, the CDR3 reads TGTGCCATCAGCAACCTAGCGGGGGGGCCAGAGACCCAGTACTTC.

The V and J genes are TRBV7-9 and TRBJ1-6; 7 bases match TRBD1. Germline CDR1 SEHNR, CDR2 FQNEAQ (reference sequence). Losses at the gene ends were 5 bases for V and 5 bases for J; bases not matched to a gene: 6. The CDR3 extends over 15 amino acids. The chain's CDR3 is CASSTRDSDNSPLHF. Here the CDR3 DNA reads TGTGCCAGCAGCACCCGGGACAGCGATAATTCACCCCTCCACTTT.

The chain is built from TRBV5-6 and TRBJ2-1; weak D call: TRBD1 (6 bases). Germline V gene lookup returns CDR1 SGHDT and CDR2 YYEEEE. The CDR3 consists of 12 residues. V was clipped by 4 bases and J by 7 bases, with 9 bases between them. CDR3 coding DNA: TGTGCCAGCAGCCTGGACAGAAATGAGCAGTTCTTC. It specifies CASSLDRNEQFF.

This chain joins TRBV10-3 and TRBJ1-1; D ambiguous. This CDR3 region has 16 residues. The germline V gene has CDR1 ENHRY and CDR2 SYGVKD. V was pared by 5 bases and J by 0 bases, with 16 bases between. CDR3 coding DNA: TGTGCCATCAGTCAGACATCGACGATAATGAACACTGAAGCTTTCTTT. It yields the protein CAISQTSTIMNTEAFF.